The 2 T cell receptor beta chains in this list originate from one sample, sequenced in a study of Graves' ophthalmopathy and Graves' hyperthyroidism (dated by TCRdb to the late 2010s). Sequencing instrument: Illumina HiSeq 2000. TCR beta CDR3 regions were amplified from RNA transcripts for repertoire sequencing. HTBI primers and the Qiagen OneStep RT-PCR kit were used in a first-round RT-PCR, which was followed by a second-round multiplex PCR, size selection and purification. TCRdb cleaned the public reads at Q25 with fastp, built clones with MiXCR and kept in-frame beta chains. Records with the same CDR3 protein are collapsed into one entry carrying the most frequent genes and DNA. The sample table records hundreds of thousands of distinct CDR3 sequences; 20% to 25% of these occur just once. The top ten hold more than 5.5% of the sample. Sequenced sample: peripheral blood. The receptors shown here come from a woman younger than 30 with stable Graves' hyperthyroidism. Some clones in this sample may be carry-over from other donors' samples. Donor details come from another sample of the same person, matched by shared clones.

This clonotype occurred many times. V is TRBV2 and J is TRBJ2-5; 8 bases line up with TRBD2. CDR3 length: 16 amino acids. Losses at the gene ends were 2 bases for V and 4 bases for J; bases not matched to a gene: 9. Germline assignment: CDR1 SNHLY and CDR2 FYNNEI. The CDR3 sequence is CASSELASGSGETQYF. Here the CDR3 DNA reads TGTGCCAGCAGTGAACTGGCTAGCGGGTCCGGAGAGACCCAGTACTTC.

With respect to this clonotype: One junction end disagrees with the germline gene, perhaps due to a read error. The chain recombines TRBV7-2 with TRBJ1-1; possibly TRBD1 for D (5 bases). In germline, CDR1 is SGHTA, CDR2 FQGNSA. CDR3 size: 15 residues. The CDR3 loop reads CACSLAGGMNTEAFF. DNA for the CDR3: TGTGCCTGCAGCTTAGCGGGGGGAATGAACACTGAAGCTTTCTTT.